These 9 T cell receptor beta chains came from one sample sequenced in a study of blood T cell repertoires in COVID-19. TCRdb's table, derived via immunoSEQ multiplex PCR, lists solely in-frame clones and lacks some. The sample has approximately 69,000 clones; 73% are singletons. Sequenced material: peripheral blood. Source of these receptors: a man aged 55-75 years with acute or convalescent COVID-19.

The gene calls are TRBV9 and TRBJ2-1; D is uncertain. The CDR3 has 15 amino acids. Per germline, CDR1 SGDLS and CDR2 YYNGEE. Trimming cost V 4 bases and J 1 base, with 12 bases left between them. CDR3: CASSPRLNSYNEQFF. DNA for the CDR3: TGTGCCAGCAGCCCTCGACTCAATTCCTACAATGAGCAGTTCTTC.

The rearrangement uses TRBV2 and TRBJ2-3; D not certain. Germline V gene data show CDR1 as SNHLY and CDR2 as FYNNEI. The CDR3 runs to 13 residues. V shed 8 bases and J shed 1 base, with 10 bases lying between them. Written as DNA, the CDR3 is TGTGCCAGCTGCGGTATAGGCACAGATACGCAGTATTTT. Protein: CASCGIGTDTQYF.

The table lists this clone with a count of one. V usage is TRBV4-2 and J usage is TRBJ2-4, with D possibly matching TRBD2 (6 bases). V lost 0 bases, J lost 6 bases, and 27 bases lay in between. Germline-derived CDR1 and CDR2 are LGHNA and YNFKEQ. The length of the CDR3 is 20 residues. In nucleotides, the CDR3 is TGTGCCAGCAGCCAAGATCGGGCGAAAGAGTTAGCGGACCGAGGAAACATTCAGTACTTC. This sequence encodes CASSQDRAKELADRGNIQYF.

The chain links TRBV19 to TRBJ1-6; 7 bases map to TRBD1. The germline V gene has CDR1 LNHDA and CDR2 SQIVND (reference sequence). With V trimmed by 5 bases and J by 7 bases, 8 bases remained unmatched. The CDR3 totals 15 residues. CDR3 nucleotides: TGTGCCAGTAGTGAACTAGACAGGGTGAATTCACCCCTCCACTTT. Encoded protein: CASSELDRVNSPLHF.

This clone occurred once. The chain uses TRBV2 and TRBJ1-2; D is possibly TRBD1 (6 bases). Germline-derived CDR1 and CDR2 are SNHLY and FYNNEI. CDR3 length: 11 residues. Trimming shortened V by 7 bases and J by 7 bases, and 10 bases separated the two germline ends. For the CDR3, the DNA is TGTGCCAGCACAGGGGCTGGTGGCTACACCTTC. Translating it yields CASTGAGGYTF.

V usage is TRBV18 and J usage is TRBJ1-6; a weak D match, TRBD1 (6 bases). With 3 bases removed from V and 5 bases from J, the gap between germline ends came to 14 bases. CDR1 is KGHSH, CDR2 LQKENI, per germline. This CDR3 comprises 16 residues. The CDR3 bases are TGTGCCAGCTCACCGGTCGTGGGGGCAGATAATTCACCCCTCCACTTT. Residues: CASSPVVGADNSPLHF.

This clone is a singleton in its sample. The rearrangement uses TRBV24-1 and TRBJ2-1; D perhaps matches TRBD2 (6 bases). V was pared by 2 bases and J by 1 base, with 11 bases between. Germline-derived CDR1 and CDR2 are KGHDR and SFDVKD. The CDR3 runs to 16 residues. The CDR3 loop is CATSDSFAGSYNEQFF. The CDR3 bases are TGTGCCACCAGTGATTCTTTTGCGGGGTCCTACAATGAGCAGTTCTTC.

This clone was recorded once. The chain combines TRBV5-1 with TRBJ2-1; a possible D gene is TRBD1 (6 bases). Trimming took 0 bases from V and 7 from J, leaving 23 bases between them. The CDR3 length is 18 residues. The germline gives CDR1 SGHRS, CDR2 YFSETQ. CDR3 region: CASSLDGVVGGDENEQFF. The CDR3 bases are TGCGCCAGCAGCTTGGATGGGGTAGTAGGGGGTGATGAGAATGAGCAGTTCTTC.

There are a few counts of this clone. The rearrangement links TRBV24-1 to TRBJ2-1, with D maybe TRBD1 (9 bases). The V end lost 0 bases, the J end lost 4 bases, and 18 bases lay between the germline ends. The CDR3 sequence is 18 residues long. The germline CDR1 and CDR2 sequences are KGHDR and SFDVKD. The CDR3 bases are TGTGCCACCAGTGATTTGACGACAGGGGGACTAGGTTACAATGAGCAGTTCTTC. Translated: CATSDLTTGGLGYNEQFF.